This T cell receptor beta chain was obtained from a study of cytomegalovirus exposure and HLA in healthy donors. Notes on the study in general: Reports state that TCR beta sequences accurately predicted most subjects' HLA-A and HLA-B alleles.

Germline V gene sequence: CDR1 SGHVS, CDR2 FQNEAQ. The CDR3 sequence is 12 residues long. J lost 14 bases, V lost 5 bases, and 8 bases had no gene match. In the case of this clone: Its antigen is not known.

While unrecorded immune exposures were likely, the donors were nominally healthy when sampled. The PCR had 60 Vbeta and 13 Jbeta primers. TCRdb's copy holds only in-frame clones and misses some; the assay was immunoSEQ multiplex PCR. The sample includes approximately 110,000 clones, roughly 76% of them seen just once. The receptor was derived from a woman in her fifties or sixties in good health and CMV-seropositive. Sequencing was performed on PBMCs. V gene TRBV7-8 combines with J gene TRBJ2-1, with TRBD2 matching over 8 bases. The CDR3 bases are TGTGCCAGCAGCCCGCTAGGGACTAGTGAGTTCTTC. Translating gives CASSPLGTSEFF.